Below are 32 T cell receptor beta chains sequenced from a single sample in a study of blood T cell repertoires in COVID-19. TCRdb's table, derived via immunoSEQ multiplex PCR, lists solely in-frame clones and lacks some. Here the sample spans more than 200,000 clones, around 88% being singletons. The sequenced sample consisted of PBMCs or T cells enriched from blood (not recorded which). The origin of the receptors is a woman aged 30 to 39 who had recovered from COVID-19.

V gene TRBV7-2 combines with J gene TRBJ2-1; TRBD1 agrees at 11 bases. The CDR3 covers 14 residues. In germline, CDR1 is SGHTA, CDR2 FQGNSA. V shed 5 bases, J shed 8 bases, and the junction held 5 bases outside the gene matches. The CDR3 is CASSVGTGGYEQFF. For the CDR3, the DNA is TGTGCCAGCAGCGTAGGGACAGGGGGGTATGAGCAGTTCTTC. Looking up the rest from reference TRBV7-2 and TRBJ2-1 gives the full variable domain: GAGVSQSPSNKVTEKGKDVELRCDPISGHTALYWYRQSLGQGLEFLIYFQGNSAPDKSGLPSDRFSAERTGGSVSTLTIQRTQQEDSAVYLCASSVGTGGYEQFFGPGTRLTVL.

V and J are TRBV7-6 and TRBJ1-1; D remains unclear. V lost 3 bases and J lost 0, with 17 bases in between. The CDR3 runs to 17 residues. CDR1 and CDR2 from the germline V gene are SGHVS and FNYEAQ. This CDR3 is CASSFSGQTGMNTEAFF. CDR3 DNA: TGTGCCAGCAGCTTTAGCGGCCAGACGGGGATGAACACTGAAGCTTTCTTT.

The chain carries TRBV9 and TRBJ1-3, with 8 bases aligning to TRBD1. Trimming at V came to 0 bases and at J to 4 bases, leaving 3 bases not matched to a gene. The CDR3 loop spans 15 amino acids. The germline gives CDR1 SGDLS, CDR2 YYNGEE. Here the CDR3 reads CASSVAGTGGNTIYF. DNA for the CDR3: TGTGCCAGCAGCGTAGCGGGGACAGGAGGAAACACCATATATTTT.

The chain is built from TRBV28 and TRBJ1-2; D is possibly TRBD1 (6 bases). V was cut by 3 bases and J by 4 bases, with 27 bases left in between. Looked up from germline, CDR1 is MDHEN and CDR2 is SYDVKM. The CDR3 spans 19 residues. The CDR3 DNA reads TGTGCCAGCAGTTTTTGGGACCGGGACACGGATAAGGCGGCCTATGGCTACACCTTC. Translation: CASSFWDRDTDKAAYGYTF.

To note about this clone: Its ends do not fully match the called genes, so a read error is possible. The chain recombines TRBV30 with TRBJ1-6; D unresolved. Germline V lookup: CDR1 GTSNPN, CDR2 SVGIG (reference sequence). The CDR3 consists of 13 residues. CDR3 coding DNA: TGTGCCTGGGGTGTCGACACCAATTCACCCCTCCACTTT. Its protein is CAWGVDTNSPLHF.

This sequence joins TRBV9 and TRBJ2-7; TRBD2 is a possible D gene (5 bases). This CDR3 spans 13 amino acids. The germline CDR1 and CDR2 sequences are SGDLS and YYNGEE. V lost 7 bases to trimming and J lost 0 bases, with 11 bases between them. The CDR3, as DNA: TGTGCCAGCTCGTCGGGAAGCTCCTACGAGCAGTACTTC. Protein sequence: CASSSGSSYEQYF.

This chain uses TRBV7-2 with TRBJ2-7; D gene unclear. There are 15 residues in the CDR3. With 4 bases removed from V and 1 base from J, the gap between germline ends came to 14 bases. Germline V gene lookup returns CDR1 SGHTA and CDR2 FQGNSA. CDR3: CASSWAPSGSYEQYF. CDR3 in DNA: TGTGCCAGCAGCTGGGCCCCGTCAGGTTCCTACGAGCAGTACTTC.

This clone was detected once. The chain has TRBV12-3 or TRBV12-4 and TRBJ2-1; D is perhaps TRBD1 (5 bases). This CDR3 comprises 13 residues. The V end lost 1 base, the J end lost 6 bases, and 7 bases lay between the germline ends. In nucleotides, the CDR3 is TGTGCCAGCAGTTTAGGACAGTCCAATGAGCAGTTCTTC. This gives the protein CASSLGQSNEQFF.

The chain links TRBV9 to TRBJ1-1; D may be TRBD1 (5 bases). Germline assignment: CDR1 SGDLS and CDR2 YYNGEE. The CDR3 is 17 residues long. V gave up 3 bases and J gave up 4 bases, with 22 bases separating them. CDR3 coding DNA: TGTGCCAGCAGCGCATCTAGGTCTGGGGCGGCTGGCACTGAAGCTTTCTTT. Translating it yields CASSASRSGAAGTEAFF.

The chain couples TRBV7-7 to TRBJ1-6; 7 bases map to TRBD1. This CDR3 is built from 19 residues. Germline V lookup: CDR1 SSHAT, CDR2 FNYEAQ (reference sequence). The chain's CDR3 is CASPGGQAKGAGEISPLHF. DNA for the CDR3: TGTGCTTCTCCGGGTGGACAGGCAAAAGGGGCCGGGGAAATTTCACCCCTCCACTTT.

This clone was counted a few times. The gene calls are TRBV9 and TRBJ2-1, with D perhaps TRBD2 (5 bases). Germline loops: CDR1 SGDLS, CDR2 YYNGEE. This CDR3 has 16 amino acids. V lost 3 bases and J 0 bases, leaving 13 bases between the germline ends. The CDR3 sequence: CASSAGRGSSYNEQFF. CDR3 coding DNA: TGTGCCAGCAGCGCCGGACGGGGAAGCTCCTACAATGAGCAGTTCTTC.

The chain is built from TRBV6-2 or TRBV6-3 and TRBJ1-2, with a possible D match to TRBD1 (6 bases). CDR3 size: 14 residues. The V and J ends lost 4 bases and 1 base respectively, with 10 bases between them. Germline CDR1 and CDR2: MNHEY and SVGEGT. In DNA form, the CDR3 reads TGTGCCAGCAGTTGGCGGACAGTTAACTATGGCTACACCTTC. Translation gives CASSWRTVNYGYTF.

The chain couples TRBV24-1 to TRBJ2-1; 8 bases align to TRBD1. Germline V CDR1 and CDR2: KGHDR, SFDVKD. The CDR3 is 15 amino acids. V gave up 4 bases and J gave up 3 bases; unmatched junction bases: 4. This chain's CDR3 is CATSDIQGDYNEQFF. As DNA, the CDR3 is TGTGCCACCAGTGACATACAGGGGGACTACAATGAGCAGTTCTTC.

V gene TRBV28 combines with J gene TRBJ1-3; a possible D gene is TRBD1 (6 bases). This CDR3 spans 16 amino acids. Germline V CDR1 and CDR2: MDHEN, SYDVKM. V was trimmed by 4 bases and J by 3 bases, leaving 16 bases between them. CDR3 nucleotides: TGTGCCAGCAGTTCCCCCAGTGGGGGCAGTGGAAACACCATATATTTT. Amino acid sequence: CASSSPSGGSGNTIYF.

This clone has a handful of counts. The CDR3 region is CASSPRGTVATNEKLFF. CDR3 bases: TGCGCCAGCAGCCCACGGGGGACAGTCGCAACTAATGAAAAACTGTTTTTT. The chain recombines TRBV4-1 with TRBJ1-4; 7 nucleotides agree with TRBD1. This CDR3 comprises 17 residues. V gave up 4 bases and J gave up 0 bases; unmatched junction bases: 8. The germline V gene has CDR1 MGHRA and CDR2 YSYEKL.

The chain uses TRBV7-2 and TRBJ2-7; D is ambiguous. CDR1 and CDR2 (germline): SGHTA, FQGNSA. V was clipped by 1 base and J by 2 bases, with 9 bases between them. The CDR3 runs to 14 residues. CDR3 in DNA: TGTGCCAGCAGCTTAGGTTTCCAGACCTACGAGCAGTACTTC. Protein: CASSLGFQTYEQYF. Variable domain in full (rest from reference TRBV7-2 and TRBJ2-7): GAGVSQSPSNKVTEKGKDVELRCDPISGHTALYWYRQSLGQGLEFLIYFQGNSAPDKSGLPSDRFSAERTGGSVSTLTIQRTQQEDSAVYLCASSLGFQTYEQYFGPGTRLTVT.

The chain uses TRBV4-1 and TRBJ1-4, with D possibly being TRBD1 (5 bases). Trimming stripped 3 bases from V and 7 bases from J, with 15 bases between. The CDR3 has 15 amino acids. CDR1 and CDR2 (germline): MGHRA, YSYEKL. The CDR3 sequence is CASSHRSGDSEKLFF. For the CDR3, the DNA is TGCGCCAGCAGCCACCGATCGGGGGATAGTGAAAAACTGTTTTTT.

This chain uses TRBV3-1 (or the pseudogene TRBV3-2) with TRBJ2-7, with a weak D call TRBD1 (6 bases). CDR3 length: 14 amino acids. V was clipped by 4 bases and J by 0 bases, with 10 bases between them. CDR1 LGHDT and CDR2 YNNKEL come from the germline V gene (reference sequence). The CDR3 coding sequence is TGTGCCAGCAGCCCCCGGACAGCCTCCTACGAGCAGTACTTC. This codes for CASSPRTASYEQYF.

V is TRBV6-2 or TRBV6-3 and J is TRBJ1-6, with 7 bases that match TRBD1. V was pared by 2 bases and J by 8 bases, with 3 bases of the junction left unmatched. CDR1 MNHEY and CDR2 SVGEGT come from the germline V gene. This CDR3 has 14 amino acids. The CDR3 DNA reads TGTGCCAGCAGTTACCTCGGGACAGATTCACCCCTCCACTTT. It yields the protein CASSYLGTDSPLHF.

Written as DNA, the CDR3 is TGTGCCAGCAGTTACCGTTCCGGGAGCGGGTCCTACGAGCAGTACTTC. Its translation is CASSYRSGSGSYEQYF. The rearrangement links TRBV6-2 or TRBV6-3 to TRBJ2-7, with a weak D call TRBD2 (6 bases). The V end lost 2 bases, the J end lost 1 base, and 15 bases lay between the germline ends. In germline, CDR1 is MNHEY, CDR2 SVGEGT. The CDR3 consists of 16 residues.

The gene calls are TRBV15 and TRBJ1-2; 7 bases match TRBD1. Germline-derived CDR1 and CDR2 are LNHNV and YYDKDF (reference sequence). The CDR3 totals 15 residues. The junction had 8 bases not matched to a gene; V was cut back by 5 bases and J by 2 bases. The CDR3, as DNA: TGTGCCACCAGCGCCCAAACGACAGGGAACTATGGCTACACCTTC. This sequence encodes CATSAQTTGNYGYTF.

The chain employs TRBV4-3 and TRBJ1-2; 9 bases fit TRBD1. The length of the CDR3 is 22 residues. The germline CDR1 and CDR2 sequences are LGHNA and YSLEER. The J segment lost 4 bases and the V segment lost 3 bases, leaving 27 bases of the junction unmatched. The CDR3 DNA reads TGCGCCAGCAGCCAGCGTGGACCGGGACAGGGACGTTTTTTCGTTATGGGCTATGGCTACACCTTC. Its protein product is CASSQRGPGQGRFFVMGYGYTF.

The rearrangement links TRBV7-9 to TRBJ1-1, with 8 bases matching TRBD1. This CDR3 spans 14 amino acids. Germline V gives CDR1 SEHNR, CDR2 FQNEAQ (reference sequence). The V and J ends lost 5 bases and 2 bases, in that order; junction bases with no gene match: 4. Here the CDR3 reads CASSRDRGNTEAFF. The CDR3 DNA sequence: TGTGCCAGCAGCCGTGACAGGGGAAACACTGAAGCTTTCTTT.

The sample holds a few counts of this clone. Other DNA sequences in the sample encode the same CDR3. Here the CDR3 DNA reads TGTGCCAGCAGTCTGGAGCGTGGTCAGCCCCAGCATTTT. It encodes CASSLERGQPQHF. The chain is built from TRBV11-2 and TRBJ1-5; D gene unclear. V shed 6 bases and J shed 6 bases, with 12 bases lying between them. The CDR3 length is 13 residues. The germline V gene has CDR1 SGHAT and CDR2 FQNNGV.

This CDR3 is CAWRGGSNQPQHF. CDR3 DNA sequence: TGTGCCTGGAGAGGAGGTAGCAATCAGCCCCAGCATTTT. This chain uses TRBV30 with TRBJ1-5; D is unresolved. The V gene lost 3 bases and the J gene lost 0 bases, with 6 bases spanning the gap. Looked up from germline, CDR1 is GTSNPN and CDR2 is SVGIG (reference sequence). The CDR3 loop spans 13 amino acids.

J is TRBJ1-2 and V is TRBV28, with 7 bases lining up with TRBD1. The V segment lost 5 bases and the J segment 8 bases; nucleotides outside the gene matches: 14. CDR3 length: 15 amino acids. Germline V gives CDR1 MDHEN, CDR2 SYDVKM. The CDR3 nucleotides read TGTGCCAGCAGTACCTCAGGAGGGGGCAGGCCCGGCTACACCTTC. It encodes CASSTSGGGRPGYTF.

CDR3 coding DNA: TGTGCCAGCAGTTCCCCTTGGCCGACAGGCAACTATGGCTACACCTTC. Translation: CASSSPWPTGNYGYTF. This chain connects TRBV28 to TRBJ1-2, with a weak D call TRBD1 (6 bases). CDR1 is MDHEN, CDR2 SYDVKM, per germline. The CDR3 is 16 residues long. Trimming removed 4 bases at V and 2 bases at J, with 17 bases between.

The chain is built from TRBV4-2 and TRBJ2-2, with 10 nucleotides matching TRBD1. The germline gives CDR1 LGHNA, CDR2 YNFKEQ. The length of the CDR3 is 16 residues. Losses at the gene ends were 1 base for V and 8 bases for J; bases not matched to a gene: 7. CDR3 coding DNA: TGTGCCAGCAGCCAAGGCGACAGGGGGCGCGGTGGGGAGCTGTTTTTT. This encodes CASSQGDRGRGGELFF.

The rearrangement joins TRBV18 to TRBJ2-7, with 7 bases lining up with TRBD1. The CDR3 extends over 13 amino acids. The trim removed 2 bases at V and 5 bases at J, leaving 3 bases unmatched. Germline lookup yields CDR1 KGHSH and CDR2 LQKENI. The CDR3 region is CASSPWDSHEQYF. Written as DNA, the CDR3 is TGTGCCAGCTCACCATGGGACAGCCACGAGCAGTACTTC.

This clone was found once. This chain links TRBV3-1 (or the pseudogene TRBV3-2) with TRBJ1-2; D perhaps matches TRBD1 (5 bases). V shed 1 base and J shed 4 bases, with 16 bases lying between them. CDR1 and CDR2 from the germline V gene are LGHDT and YNNKEL (reference sequence). This CDR3 is 16 amino acids long. The CDR3 sequence: CASSQVTGVLSYGYTF. The CDR3 DNA reads as TGTGCCAGCAGCCAAGTCACGGGGGTCCTCTCCTATGGCTACACCTTC.

The CDR3 reads CASIPAGINQPQHF. CDR3 nucleotides: TGTGCCAGCATCCCCGCCGGTATCAATCAGCCCCAGCATTTT. This chain uses TRBV28 with TRBJ1-5; D not certain. Deletions cut 7 bases from V and 3 bases from J, with 13 bases between. Germline V lookup: CDR1 MDHEN, CDR2 SYDVKM. This CDR3 has 14 amino acids.

This chain uses TRBV4-3 with TRBJ2-7, with D hard to call. Germline CDR1 reads LGHNA; CDR2 reads YSLEER. The V gene lost 2 bases and the J gene lost 3 bases, with 8 bases spanning the gap. The CDR3 extends over 13 amino acids. This chain's CDR3 is CASSQYTHYEQYF. The CDR3, as DNA: TGCGCCAGCAGCCAATATACTCACTACGAGCAGTACTTC.